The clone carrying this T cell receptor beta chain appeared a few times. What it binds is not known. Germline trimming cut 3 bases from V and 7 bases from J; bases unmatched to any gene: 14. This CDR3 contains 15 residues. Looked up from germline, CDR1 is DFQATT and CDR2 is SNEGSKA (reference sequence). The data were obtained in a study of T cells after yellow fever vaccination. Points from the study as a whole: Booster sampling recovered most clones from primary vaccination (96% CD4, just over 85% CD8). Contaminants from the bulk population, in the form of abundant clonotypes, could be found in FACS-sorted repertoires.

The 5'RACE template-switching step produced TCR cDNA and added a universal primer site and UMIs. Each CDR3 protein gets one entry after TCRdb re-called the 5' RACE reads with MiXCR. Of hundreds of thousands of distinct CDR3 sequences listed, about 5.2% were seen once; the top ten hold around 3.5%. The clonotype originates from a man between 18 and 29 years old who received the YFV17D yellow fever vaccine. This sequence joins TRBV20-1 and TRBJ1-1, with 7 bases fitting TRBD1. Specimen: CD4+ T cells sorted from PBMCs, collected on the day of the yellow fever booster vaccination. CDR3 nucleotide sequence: TGCAGTGCTAGGGCGACAGGGCGAGACCCACATGAAGCTTTCTTT. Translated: CSARATGRDPHEAFF.